The 22 T cell receptor beta chains presented below share a single source sample, sequenced in a study of T cells in pancreatic ductal adenocarcinoma. Selected pancreatic ductal adenocarcinoma patients had undergone surgery without neoadjuvant therapy. The assay was immunoSEQ multiplex PCR, and TCRdb's table has in-frame clones only and misses some. The profile shows over 15,000 clones, about nine tenths of them singletons. The specimen was PBMCs. These receptors were collected from a human donor with pancreatic ductal adenocarcinoma.

This clone was observed a single time. The chain combines TRBV4-2 with TRBJ1-3; 7 bases align to TRBD1. V lost 8 bases and J lost 0; bases outside the gene matches: 7. The CDR3 extends over 15 amino acids. CDR1 is LGHNA and CDR2 is YNFKEQ in the germline V gene. CDR3 region: CASCRDSGSGNTIYF. The CDR3 nucleotides are TGTGCCAGCTGCCGGGACAGCGGCTCTGGAAACACCATATATTTT.

The chain links TRBV4-2 to TRBJ2-1, with TRBD2 matching 8 bases. CDR1 and CDR2 from the germline V gene are LGHNA and YNFKEQ. V lost 5 bases, J lost 6 bases, and 12 bases stayed unmatched. The CDR3 consists of 16 residues. CDR3 in DNA: TGTGCCAGCAGCACCACTAGCGGACTAGTGAGCAATGAGCAGTTCTTC. Amino acids: CASSTTSGLVSNEQFF.

This clone came up once. The chain has TRBV7-2 and TRBJ2-3, with 7 bases identical to TRBD2. Germline V gene sequence: CDR1 SGHTA, CDR2 FQGNSA. V dropped 2 bases and J dropped 2; count of bases not matched to a gene: 13. There are 18 residues in the CDR3. CDR3 region: CASSLHPPAGQNTDTQYF. CDR3 nucleotide sequence: TGTGCCAGCAGCTTACACCCTCCAGCGGGGCAAAACACAGATACGCAGTATTTT.

This clone came up a few times. The rearrangement uses TRBV7-2 and TRBJ2-2; D may be TRBD1 (5 bases). V gave up 6 bases and J gave up 5 bases, with 19 bases separating them. Germline CDR1 SGHTA, CDR2 FQGNSA. The CDR3 loop spans 16 amino acids. CDR3 nucleotide sequence: TGTGCCAGCAGTGAAGATGTGGGGCTGGGGACCGGGGAGCTGTTTTTT. Translation: CASSEDVGLGTGELFF.

This clone has more than one count but fewer than ten. The chain recombines TRBV6-1 with TRBJ1-4; TRBD1 agrees at 8 bases. Trimming removed 7 bases from V and 8 bases from J; junction bases left unmatched: 3. Germline assignment: CDR1 MNHNS and CDR2 SASEGT. The CDR3 runs 12 residues. The CDR3 sequence is CASTRDREKLFF. CDR3 DNA: TGTGCCAGCACCCGGGACAGGGAAAAACTGTTTTTT.

CDR3 sequence (DNA): TGTGCCAGCAGACGGACAGGGGATGGCACTGAAGCTTTCTTT. Protein sequence: CASRRTGDGTEAFF. V and J are TRBV7-2 and TRBJ1-1, with 9 nucleotides matching TRBD1. The CDR3 sequence is 14 residues long. Trimming at V came to 6 bases and at J to 4 bases, leaving 6 bases not matched to a gene. In germline, CDR1 is SGHTA, CDR2 FQGNSA.

The chain uses TRBV18 and TRBJ2-1; 7 positions agree with TRBD1. Per the germline V gene, CDR1 is KGHSH and CDR2 is LQKENI. The CDR3 contains 16 residues. Trimming cost V 5 bases and J 0 bases; bases outside gene matches: 7. CDR3 coding DNA: TGTGCCAGCTCAGGGACAGCCACGAGCTCCTACAATGAGCAGTTCTTC. Amino acid sequence: CASSGTATSSYNEQFF. Complete variable domain (other parts from reference TRBV18 and TRBJ2-1): NAGVMQNPRHLVRRRGQEARLRCSPMKGHSHVYWYRQLPEEGLKFMVYLQKENIIDESGMPKERFSAEFPKEGPSILRIQQVVRGDSAAYFCASSGTATSSYNEQFFGPGTRLTVL.

The V gene is TRBV27, the J gene TRBJ2-3; D is ambiguous. This CDR3 is 14 amino acids long. Trimming removed 10 bases from V and 8 bases from J, with 22 bases in between. Per the germline V gene, CDR1 is MNHEY and CDR2 is SMNVEV (reference sequence). The CDR3 sequence is CATTRRATTGTQYF. The CDR3 DNA sequence: TGTGCCACTACCAGACGCGCAACCACGGGTACGCAGTATTTT.

This rearrangement joins TRBV5-4 to TRBJ1-1, with 10 bases that match TRBD1. The germline CDR1 and CDR2 sequences are SGHNT and YYREEE (reference sequence). The CDR3 runs to 16 residues. The ends lost 0 bases at V and 4 bases at J; junction bases unmatched: 6. DNA of the CDR3: TGTGCCAGCAGCTTGGCCGACAGGGGGCCGGTCACTGAAGCTTTCTTT. Translated, it gives CASSLADRGPVTEAFF.

This sequence joins TRBV11-3 and TRBJ1-1; 7 bases line up with TRBD1. Germline trimming cut 5 bases from V and 1 base from J; bases unmatched to any gene: 7. Germline V gene sequence: CDR1 SGHNT, CDR2 YENEEA. The CDR3 has 15 residues. CDR3 sequence: CASSRRTGPNTEAFF. In DNA form, the CDR3 reads TGTGCCAGCAGCCGACGGACAGGCCCGAACACTGAAGCTTTCTTT.

V usage is TRBV14 and J usage is TRBJ2-5; TRBD1 might be the D (6 bases). Trimming shortened V by 1 base and J by 9 bases, and 21 bases separated the two germline ends. Germline V gives CDR1 SGHDN, CDR2 FVKESK. There are 16 residues in the CDR3. CDR3: CASSQAGATMIWAQYF. The CDR3 region has the DNA TGTGCCAGCAGCCAAGCAGGGGCGACAATGATATGGGCCCAGTACTTC.

The chain has TRBV10-3 and TRBJ1-4; possibly TRBD1 for D (5 bases). Trimming took off 4 bases at V and 6 bases at J, with 12 bases between the two ends. Germline CDR1 ENHRY, CDR2 SYGVKD. The CDR3 has 14 residues. The DNA for the CDR3 is TGTGCCATCAGTGGGGCAGGGTTGTATGAAAAACTGTTTTTT. Amino acid sequence: CAISGAGLYEKLFF.

This clone was seen just once. This chain joins TRBV11-3 and TRBJ2-1, with 12 bases that match TRBD2. The CDR3 runs 14 residues. Trimming at V came to 3 bases and at J to 14 bases, leaving 8 bases not matched to a gene. Germline V gives CDR1 SGHNT, CDR2 YENEEA. CDR3 in DNA: TGTGCCAGCAGCTTGCGACTAGCGGGGGCCACCGAGTTCTTC. Its protein product is CASSLRLAGATEFF.

This chain connects TRBV7-3 to TRBJ2-1; 11 nucleotides line up with TRBD2. The CDR3 runs 14 residues. Trimming took 1 base from V and 13 from J; bases not matched to a gene: 6. The germline V gene encodes CDR1 SGHTA and CDR2 FQGTGA. The chain's CDR3 is CASSLNSGGAGQFF. DNA of the CDR3: TGTGCCAGCAGCTTAAATAGCGGGGGGGCGGGTCAGTTCTTC.

The gene calls are TRBV20-1 and TRBJ1-2; unclear D gene. Germline-derived CDR1 and CDR2 are DFQATT and SNEGSKA (reference sequence). V was shortened by 6 bases and J by 8 bases, with 13 bases between the two germline ends. This CDR3 has 11 residues. The CDR3 is CSATVGGGYTF. The CDR3 region has the DNA TGCAGTGCCACGGTTGGAGGGGGCTACACCTTC.

As concerns this clone: This CDR3 is also generated by other DNA sequences in the sample. The chain carries TRBV7-9 and TRBJ1-1; perhaps TRBD1 as D (5 bases). Germline CDR1 SEHNR, CDR2 FQNEAQ (reference sequence). The length of the CDR3 is 12 residues. Trimming removed 1 base at V and 7 bases at J, with 7 bases between. This chain's CDR3 is CASSLGQGEAFF. CDR3 bases: TGTGCCAGCAGCTTAGGGCAGGGTGAAGCTTTCTTT. Based on the CDR3 plus reference TRBV7-9 and TRBJ1-1, the full variable domain is DTGVSQNPRHKITKRGQNVTFRCDPISEHNRLYWYRQTLGQGPEFLTYFQNEAQLEKSRLLSDRFSAERPKGSFSTLEIQRTEQGDSAMYLCASSLGQGEAFFGQGTRLTVV.

This clone appeared once. V usage is TRBV5-4 and J usage is TRBJ1-1; TRBD1 is a possible D gene (6 bases). V shed 3 bases and J shed 3 bases, with 9 bases lying between them. CDR1 and CDR2 (germline): SGHNT, YYREEE (reference sequence). CDR3 length equals 13 residues. The CDR3 nucleotides are TGTGCCAGCAGCTGGGACAAATACACTGAAGCTTTCTTT. Protein sequence: CASSWDKYTEAFF. The entire variable domain, with the rest obtained from reference TRBV5-4 and TRBJ1-1, is as follows: ETGVTQSPTHLIKTRGQQVTLRCSSQSGHNTVSWYQQALGQGPQFIFQYYREEENGRGNFPPRFSGLQFPNYSSELNVNALELDDSALYLCASSWDKYTEAFFGQGTRLTVV.

The chain is built from TRBV9 and TRBJ2-5; 8 bases are shared with TRBD1. The V gene's germline CDR1 is SGDLS and CDR2 YYNGEE. The length of the CDR3 is 17 residues. Losses at the gene ends were 0 bases for V and 2 bases for J; bases not matched to a gene: 9. This CDR3 reads CASSVEGGTGAQETQYF. The CDR3 DNA sequence: TGTGCCAGCAGCGTAGAAGGAGGGACAGGAGCACAAGAGACCCAGTACTTC.

The table lists this clone with a few counts. Other DNA variants within this sample encode the same CDR3. The CDR3 coding sequence is TGTGCCAGCAGCTTGGGTAGGGGTGAGCAGTTCTTC. This translates into CASSLGRGEQFF. The chain uses TRBV7-9 and TRBJ2-1; possible D gene TRBD1, 5 bases. V was pared by 3 bases and J by 9 bases, with 9 bases between. This CDR3 region has 12 residues. CDR1 and CDR2 (germline): SEHNR, FQNEAQ (reference sequence).

The chain uses TRBV6-5 and TRBJ2-7, with TRBD1 as a possible D gene (5 bases). Trimming took off 5 bases at V and 2 bases at J, with 10 bases between the two ends. CDR3 length: 13 residues. Germline CDR1 is MNHEY and CDR2 is SVGAGI. The CDR3 DNA follows: TGTGCCAGCAGTCGACAGAAAACCTACGAGCAGTACTTC. Amino acid sequence: CASSRQKTYEQYF.

The V call is TRBV5-1, the J call TRBJ1-2; 12 bases are a match to TRBD1. V was pared by 4 bases and J by 8 bases, with 9 bases of the junction left unmatched. CDR3 length equals 15 residues. Germline V gene lookup returns CDR1 SGHRS and CDR2 YFSETQ. The CDR3 sequence is CASSAAGTGGEGYTF. The CDR3 nucleotides are TGCGCCAGCAGCGCTGCCGGGACAGGGGGCGAGGGCTACACCTTC.

The rearrangement uses TRBV2 and TRBJ2-1; D is perhaps TRBD1 (6 bases). Trimming shortened V by 7 bases and J by 6 bases, and 13 bases separated the two germline ends. Germline V gene lookup returns CDR1 SNHLY and CDR2 FYNNEI. The CDR3 is 13 residues long. The CDR3 sequence: CASITGRSNEQFF. The CDR3 DNA sequence: TGTGCCAGCATCACAGGGCGGTCCAATGAGCAGTTCTTC.